Only one count was recorded for the clone carrying this T cell receptor (beta chain). Trimming removed 0 bases from V and 8 bases from J; junction bases left unmatched: 9. From germline, CDR1 is SGDLS and CDR2 YYNGEE. The CDR3 runs 15 residues. This sample is part of a study of blood T cell repertoires in COVID-19. In the authors' methods: Estimated nucleated cell counts came from reference gene primer amplification. Assay used: immunoSEQ multiplex PCR; TCRdb lists only in-frame clones, some missing. The DNA gave D and trimming, while V, J and clone size come from that table. The table lists 190,000 or so clones, 80% to 90% of them singletons. Enrollees, 18 to 89 years old, lived in approximately 25 US areas. The study assigned cohorts using participant-reported clinical history.

The chain recombines TRBV9 with TRBJ1-2; 8 positions agree with TRBD1. Sequencing was done on a sample of PBMCs or T cells enriched from blood (not recorded which). This TCR derives from a man aged 25 to 40 who had recovered from COVID-19. CDR3 bases: TGTGCCAGCAGCGTAGGATCAGGGGGCGGAGGGGGCTACACCTTC. As protein: CASSVGSGGGGGYTF.